The T cell receptor (beta chain) under discussion was sequenced for a study of T cells in localized non-small cell lung cancer. In its sample, this clone was seen a few times. The antigen remains unidentified. Study-level findings and limits: Adjacent lung exhibited a median of approximately 59 among the 100 most abundant tumor clones.

V was shortened by 7 bases and J by 10 bases, with 21 bases between the two germline ends. Germline values: CDR1 MNHGY, CDR2 SAAAGT. CDR3 length: 14 amino acids. TCRdb keeps only in-frame clones here, not all; method: immunoSEQ multiplex PCR. The sample includes under 3,500 clones, about 24% of them seen just once. This sample comprised lung tumor tissue, obtained before any cancer treatment. The receptor comes from a man between 40 and 70 years old with stage I squamous cell lung carcinoma. The gene calls are TRBV6-8 and TRBJ2-3; D is tentatively TRBD1 or TRBD2 (5 bases each). The CDR3 DNA is TGTGCCAGCACTTTCCTCCCGGGGCGTGAGCCGCAGTATTTT. Residues: CASTFLPGREPQYF.